This entry describes one TCR beta chain. Its target is not known. In preparing the TRB cDNA libraries, 5' RACE with UMI labels was used. From its re-call of the 5' RACE reads, TCRdb lists each CDR3 protein once, without DNA. The sample includes some 40,000 distinct CDR3 sequences. The data are from a study of CXCR3-negative and CXCR3-positive naive CD8 T cells. Study context: With about 1.5 +/- 0.3 million reads per library, the TRB reads numbered about 150 million in total. Study results and limitations: Memory CD8+ cells had much lower diversity, and both naive subsets had comparably high diversity. Expression of CXCR3 was partially reduced after cryopreservation, and fresh PBMCs were used in most assays. Naive CXCR3-negative and CXCR3-positive cells had similar TRBV-TRBJ usage; memory differed.

Germline V gene sequence: CDR1 SGHRS, CDR2 YFSETQ. The CDR3 has 14 amino acids. The chain is built from TRBV5-1 and TRBJ1-1. Material for sequencing was memory CD8+ T cells from blood. This TCR derives from a human donor in good health. Some clones in this sample may be carry-over from other donors' samples. This CDR3 is CASSLDRVNTEAFF.